Listed below are T cell receptor beta chains from one sample, sequenced in a study of cytomegalovirus exposure and HLA in healthy donors. The assay was immunoSEQ multiplex PCR, and TCRdb's table has in-frame clones only and misses some. Of approximately 280,000 clones in the sample, 80% to 90% were seen once. Sequenced input: PBMCs. Receptor source: a woman between 18 and 29 years old in good health and CMV-seronegative. Both conserved end residues are part of each CDR3. Fields, in order: CDR3 DNA, CDR3 protein, J gene, clone size, CDR3 length, V gene, D gene. A D gene is named only where the DNA matches it firmly. A row's size may be missing; if present it is once, few, many or a size class.

CDR3nt: TGTGCCAGCAGTCTGGGGACTAGCGGGGGGGCTTACAATGAGCAGTTCTTC
CDR3aa: CASSLGTSGGAYNEQFF
j_gene: TRBJ2-1
abundance: NA
len: 17
v_gene: TRBV5-4
d_gene: TRBD2

CDR3nt: TGTGCCAGCAACCTCAACGCGGGGCCCCGAGATACGCAGTATTTT
CDR3aa: CASNLNAGPRDTQYF
j_gene: TRBJ2-3
abundance: NA
len: 15
v_gene: TRBV11-2
d_gene: NA

CDR3nt: TGTGCCAGCAGCTTAGGGGACAGGGTGAACACTGAAGCTTTCTTT
CDR3aa: CASSLGDRVNTEAFF
j_gene: TRBJ1-1
abundance: NA
len: 15
v_gene: TRBV7-2
d_gene: TRBD1

CDR3nt: TGTGCCAGCAGCCCCATGAGCTCCTACAATGAGCAGTTCTTC
CDR3aa: CASSPMSSYNEQFF
j_gene: TRBJ2-1
abundance: NA
len: 14
v_gene: TRBV27
d_gene: NA

CDR3nt: TGTGCCATCAGTGACCAGCGGGGGGATGAGACCCAGTACTTC
CDR3aa: CAISDQRGDETQYF
j_gene: TRBJ2-5
abundance: NA
len: 14
v_gene: TRBV10-3
d_gene: TRBD2

CDR3nt: TGCGCCAGCAGCCATCCTTTGGGCTCCTTTAACTATGGCTACACCTTC
CDR3aa: CASSHPLGSFNYGYTF
j_gene: TRBJ1-2
abundance: NA
len: 16
v_gene: TRBV4-1
d_gene: NA

CDR3nt: TGTGCCAGCAGTGAAGCGGGAGGTCTTAGGGGACAGGGGACTCGAGGTGAAAAACTGTTTTTT
CDR3aa: CASSEAGGLRGQGTRGEKLFF
j_gene: TRBJ1-4
abundance: once
len: 21
v_gene: TRBV6-1
d_gene: TRBD1

CDR3nt: TGTGCCAGCAGCGCCGGGACAGGGCATGTCAGCAATCAGCCCCAGCATTTT
CDR3aa: CASSAGTGHVSNQPQHF
j_gene: TRBJ1-5
abundance: NA
len: 17
v_gene: TRBV2
d_gene: TRBD1

CDR3nt: TGTGCCAGCAGCTCGACTAGCTCGCTTGAGCTGTTTTTT
CDR3aa: CASSSTSSLELFF
j_gene: TRBJ2-2
abundance: NA
len: 13
v_gene: TRBV7-2
d_gene: TRBD2

CDR3nt: TGTGCCAGCACCAACCAAGTATTGCACGCGTACGAGCAGTACTTC
CDR3aa: CASTNQVLHAYEQYF
j_gene: TRBJ2-7
abundance: NA
len: 15
v_gene: TRBV11-2
d_gene: NA

CDR3nt: TGTGCCAGCATCCCGGGACAGGGCGTAAATGAAAAACTGTTTTTT
CDR3aa: CASIPGQGVNEKLFF
j_gene: TRBJ1-4
abundance: NA
len: 15
v_gene: TRBV6-1
d_gene: TRBD1

CDR3nt: TGTGCCAGCAGTGAAAGACGGACTCAAGAGACCCAGTACTTC
CDR3aa: CASSERRTQETQYF
j_gene: TRBJ2-5
abundance: NA
len: 14
v_gene: TRBV6-1
d_gene: NA

CDR3nt: TGTGCCAGTAGTATAGTACTAGCGGGGGGAAATACGCAGTATTTT
CDR3aa: CASSIVLAGGNTQYF
j_gene: TRBJ2-3
abundance: NA
len: 15
v_gene: TRBV19
d_gene: TRBD2

CDR3nt: TGTGCCACCAGCATAGGAGGTAGCAATCAGCCCCAGCATTTT
CDR3aa: CATSIGGSNQPQHF
j_gene: TRBJ1-5
abundance: NA
len: 14
v_gene: TRBV15
d_gene: NA

CDR3nt: TGTGCCAGCACCGTCCGGGACAGACCATACAATGAGCAGTTCTTC
CDR3aa: CASTVRDRPYNEQFF
j_gene: TRBJ2-1
abundance: NA
len: 15
v_gene: TRBV9
d_gene: TRBD1

CDR3nt: TGTGCCAGTAGTATTATTAGCGGGGAGCTGTTTTTT
CDR3aa: CASSIISGELFF
j_gene: TRBJ2-2
abundance: NA
len: 12
v_gene: TRBV19
d_gene: NA

CDR3nt: TGCGCCAGCAGTGAGCGGGGATACAATGAGCAGTTCTTC
CDR3aa: CASSERGYNEQFF
j_gene: TRBJ2-1
abundance: NA
len: 13
v_gene: TRBV10-1
d_gene: NA

CDR3nt: TGCGCCAGCAGCTTTACAGGGGGCCCGGACACCATATATTTT
CDR3aa: CASSFTGGPDTIYF
j_gene: TRBJ1-3
abundance: once
len: 14
v_gene: TRBV5-1
d_gene: TRBD1

CDR3nt: TGTGCCTGGAGTAAAGGGGCAAACACTGAAGCTTTCTTT
CDR3aa: CAWSKGANTEAFF
j_gene: TRBJ1-1
abundance: once
len: 13
v_gene: TRBV30
d_gene: NA

CDR3nt: TGTGCCAGCAGCCCCACAGGGATCAATCAGCCCCAGCATTTT
CDR3aa: CASSPTGINQPQHF
j_gene: TRBJ1-5
abundance: NA
len: 14
v_gene: TRBV5-5
d_gene: NA

CDR3nt: TGTGCCATCAACTCCGACACCGGGGAGCTGTTTTTT
CDR3aa: CAINSDTGELFF
j_gene: TRBJ2-2
abundance: NA
len: 12
v_gene: TRBV10-3
d_gene: NA

CDR3nt: TGTGCCAGCAGCCCCGGACTAGCGGGGAAAGGACATGAGCAGTTCTTC
CDR3aa: CASSPGLAGKGHEQFF
j_gene: TRBJ2-1
abundance: NA
len: 16
v_gene: TRBV5-4
d_gene: TRBD2

CDR3nt: TGTGCCAGCAGCTCAGGTGGGAGCAATCAGCCCCAGCATTTT
CDR3aa: CASSSGGSNQPQHF
j_gene: TRBJ1-5
abundance: NA
len: 14
v_gene: TRBV7-9
d_gene: NA

CDR3nt: TGTGCCAGCAGTCCCCTAGCGGCAGACAAATACGAGCAGTACTTC
CDR3aa: CASSPLAADKYEQYF
j_gene: TRBJ2-7
abundance: NA
len: 15
v_gene: TRBV25-1
d_gene: TRBD2

CDR3nt: TGTGCCAGCAGCGGGGGAAGCACAGATACGCAGTATTTT
CDR3aa: CASSGGSTDTQYF
j_gene: TRBJ2-3
abundance: once
len: 13
v_gene: TRBV28
d_gene: NA

CDR3nt: TGTGCCAGCAGCTTGGACAGGATGAACACTGAAGCTTTCTTT
CDR3aa: CASSLDRMNTEAFF
j_gene: TRBJ1-1
abundance: NA
len: 14
v_gene: TRBV7-3
d_gene: TRBD1

CDR3nt: TGTGCCAGCAGCCAAGGCGGGCAGGGGACCTCAACTAATGAAAAACTGTTTTTT
CDR3aa: CASSQGGQGTSTNEKLFF
j_gene: TRBJ1-4
abundance: once
len: 18
v_gene: TRBV4-2
d_gene: NA

CDR3nt: TGTGCCAGCAGTTACGGGACAGGAGCTAACTATGGCTACACCTTC
CDR3aa: CASSYGTGANYGYTF
j_gene: TRBJ1-2
abundance: once
len: 15
v_gene: TRBV6-5
d_gene: TRBD1

CDR3nt: TGCGCCAGCAGCCTCCCCGGACAGGGTAACGGCGAGCAGTACTTC
CDR3aa: CASSLPGQGNGEQYF
j_gene: TRBJ2-7
abundance: NA
len: 15
v_gene: TRBV5-1
d_gene: TRBD1

CDR3nt: TGTGCCACCGACAGGGGGCAAAGTGTTGCCAATGAGCAGTTCTTC
CDR3aa: CATDRGQSVANEQFF
j_gene: TRBJ2-1
abundance: NA
len: 15
v_gene: TRBV25-1
d_gene: TRBD1

CDR3nt: TGTGCCAGCTCACAAATACAGGGAGGGTTGACAGATACGCAGTATTTT
CDR3aa: CASSQIQGGLTDTQYF
j_gene: TRBJ2-3
abundance: NA
len: 16
v_gene: TRBV18
d_gene: NA

CDR3nt: TGTGCCAGCAGCTTAGTTACGAGGCAGCCCCAGCATTTT
CDR3aa: CASSLVTRQPQHF
j_gene: TRBJ1-5
abundance: NA
len: 13
v_gene: TRBV7-8
d_gene: NA